The T cell receptor (beta chain) described here comes from a study of graft-versus-host responses after intestinal transplantation. On the study more broadly: Recipients uniformly received anti-thymocyte globulin induction, followed by tacrolimus and steroids for roughly three years. Study outcomes and limitations: An association linked early post-transplant HvG declines with peak circulating GvH clone levels. Detection of GvH clones occurred in recipient marrow, and some had their first appearance in ileum or blood.

The starting material, graft tissue, was processed to release intraepithelial and lamina propria lymphocytes. Here immunoSEQ multiplex PCR was the method, and the copy in TCRdb shows in-frame clones only, minus some. The sample has about 9,600 clones, 80% to 90% seen once. Germline V lookup: CDR1 MNHNY, CDR2 SVGAGI (reference sequence). The CDR3 has 15 amino acids. The V gene lost 2 bases and the J gene lost 0 bases, with 8 bases spanning the gap. To note about this clone: What it binds is unknown.

The chain uses TRBV6-6 and TRBJ1-3; no clear D. The receptor comes from a human patient who received an intestinal transplant, so some T cells may come from the graft donor. The specimen was ileum tissue, collected around 24 months after intestinal transplantation. CDR3 sequence: CASSYPSSSGNTIYF. The CDR3 DNA sequence: TGTGCCAGCAGTTACCCCTCCTCCTCTGGAAACACCATATATTTT.